A single sample is the source of the 3 T cell receptor beta chains below, sequenced in a study of T cells in tuberculosis (dated by TCRdb to between 2017 and 2018). The protocol used for the library was the immunoSEQ multiplex PCR assay. TCRdb's version of the immuneACCESS table is confined to in-frame rearrangements and falls short of the full clone set. An unresolved V gene accounts for under half of the shortfall where checked; the remainder is of unknown origin. This sample has more than 35,000 clones in its table, and 90% to 95% of those were observed once. The ten largest account for around an eighth of the sample. Sample: PBMCs. These TCRs come from a donor aged 10-29 years with latent tuberculosis or without tuberculosis infection. Some clones in this sample may be carry-over from other donors' samples.

The V call is TRBV27, the J call TRBJ2-1; the D gene is possibly TRBD1 (5 bases). Germline CDR1 is MNHEY and CDR2 is SMNVEV (reference sequence). The CDR3 totals 14 residues. V lost 5 bases and J lost 4, with 12 bases in between. The CDR3 nucleotides are TGTGCCAGCAGTACACCAGGGCCATACAATGAGCAGTTCTTC. Its protein is CASSTPGPYNEQFF.

This sequence joins TRBV2 and TRBJ2-7; TRBD1 matches 10 bases. Germline V CDR1 and CDR2: SNHLY, FYNNEI. V gave up 5 bases and J gave up 3 bases; unmatched junction bases: 1. The CDR3 extends over 13 amino acids. This CDR3 reads CASSWTGGYEQYV. The DNA for the CDR3 is TGTGCCAGCAGTTGGACAGGGGGCTACGAGCAGTACGTC.

The gene calls are TRBV12-5 and TRBJ2-3; no definite D call. Germline CDR1 and CDR2: LGHNT and FRNRAP. The CDR3 spans 15 residues. Trimming stripped 1 base from V and 3 bases from J, with 11 bases between. The CDR3 nucleotides read TGTGCTAGTGGTTTGGGGCAGTCGATGACAGATACGCAGTATTTT. This translates into CASGLGQSMTDTQYF.